The 22 T cell receptor beta chains listed next were all sequenced from one sample in a study of T-cell reconstitution after alpha-beta-depleted transplantation in children. TCRbeta library construction was performed incorporating unique molecular identifiers. Each CDR3 protein is one row after TCRdb ran MiXCR on the PCR reads. This table has about 200,000 distinct CDR3 sequences, about 14% appearing once. Sample: PBMCs from the stem cell graft donor, taken from the stem cell graft. These receptors came from a human donor who donated a stem cell graft to a child with acute lymphoblastic leukemia.

The chain links TRBV6-5 to TRBJ2-5, with no clear D. The length of the CDR3 is 13 residues. Deletions cut 3 bases from V and 5 bases from J, with 10 bases between. The germline CDR1 and CDR2 sequences are MNHEY and SVGAGI. CDR3: CASSYTAKETQYF. The DNA for the CDR3 is TGTGCCAGCAGTTATACGGCGAAGGAGACCCAGTACTTC.

This clonotype was recorded at least ten times. The chain carries TRBV5-1 and TRBJ2-4; D not certain. V was cut by 0 bases and J by 0 bases, with 4 bases left in between. The CDR3 covers 14 residues. From germline, CDR1 is SGHRS and CDR2 YFSETQ. This CDR3 reads CASSLGIAKNIQYF. The CDR3 region has the DNA TGCGCCAGCAGCTTGGGAATAGCCAAAAACATTCAGTACTTC.

This clonotype was seen a few times. V and J are TRBV5-5 and TRBJ2-1; no reliable D call. V was pared by 2 bases and J by 3 bases, with 15 bases between. In germline, CDR1 is SGHKS, CDR2 YYEKEE (reference sequence). CDR3 size: 16 residues. The CDR3 loop reads CASSFRPAANYNEQFF. The DNA for the CDR3 is TGTGCCAGCAGCTTCCGTCCGGCGGCTAACTACAATGAGCAGTTCTTC. The full variable domain, its missing parts supplied by reference TRBV5-5 and TRBJ2-1, is DAGVTQSPTHLIKTRGQQVTLRCSPISGHKSVSWYQQVLGQGPQFIFQYYEKEERGRGNFPDRFSARQFPNYSSELNVNALLLGDSALYLCASSFRPAANYNEQFFGPGTRLTVL.

This clonotype was seen a handful of times. The chain is built from TRBV20-1 and TRBJ1-4, with 7 bases lining up with TRBD1. Germline V CDR1 and CDR2: DFQATT, SNEGSKA (reference sequence). This CDR3 is 15 amino acids long. Trimming took 2 bases from V and 4 from J; bases not matched to a gene: 7. In DNA, the CDR3 is TGCAGTGCTAGACCCCGACAGGGCATTAATGAAAAACTGTTTTTT. It encodes CSARPRQGINEKLFF.

This clonotype appeared many times. The chain uses TRBV12-3 or TRBV12-4 and TRBJ2-2, with TRBD1 as a possible D gene (6 bases). The CDR3 spans 14 residues. Trimming removed 8 bases at V and 7 bases at J, with 17 bases between. The CDR3 DNA reads TGTGCCAGCGGGTTACAGGGTTCGGGCGGGGAGCTGTTTTTT. It specifies CASGLQGSGGELFF.

This clonotype was seen at least ten times. The chain recombines TRBV5-1 with TRBJ2-3; 7 bases align to TRBD1. Germline loops: CDR1 SGHRS, CDR2 YFSETQ. J lost 2 bases, V lost 4 bases, and 10 bases had no gene match. The CDR3 contains 16 residues. The CDR3 spells CASSPSAGGPTDTQYF. CDR3 sequence (DNA): TGCGCCAGCAGCCCCAGTGCAGGGGGACCCACAGATACGCAGTATTTT.

This clonotype has a count of ten or more. The chain joins TRBV25-1 to TRBJ1-4, with TRBD1 as a possible D gene (6 bases). The CDR3 totals 15 residues. Germline CDR1 is MGHDK and CDR2 is SYGVNS. V lost 4 bases, J lost 0 bases, and 9 bases lay in between. Here the CDR3 reads CASSGGLATNEKLFF. The CDR3, as DNA: TGTGCCAGCAGTGGGGGGCTTGCAACTAATGAAAAACTGTTTTTT.

This clonotype was seen many times. The chain links TRBV5-1 to TRBJ2-7, with TRBD2 matching 12 bases. V lost 3 bases to trimming and J lost 5 bases; unmatched junction nucleotides: 6. The CDR3 totals 15 residues. Germline CDR1 reads SGHRS; CDR2 reads YFSETQ. The CDR3 DNA reads as TGCGCCAGCAGCTCGATACTAGCGGGAGGTAACGAGCAGTACTTC. Translation gives CASSSILAGGNEQYF.

This clonotype was seen repeatedly, ten times or more. The chain is built from TRBV28 and TRBJ1-4; possibly TRBD1 for D (6 bases). The V gene lost 0 bases and the J gene lost 7 bases, with 12 bases spanning the gap. Per germline, CDR1 MDHEN and CDR2 SYDVKM. The CDR3 is 15 residues long. Written as DNA, the CDR3 is TGTGCCAGCAGTTTATGGGGGGGCAAGAGTGAAAAACTGTTTTTT. Its protein product is CASSLWGGKSEKLFF.

This clonotype was seen many times. The V call is TRBV27, the J call TRBJ2-7, with D maybe TRBD1 (5 bases). Trimming pared 6 bases from V and 2 bases from J, leaving 14 bases between. The germline CDR1 and CDR2 sequences are MNHEY and SMNVEV (reference sequence). The CDR3 length is 14 residues. The CDR3 here is CASSGGHLTYEQYF. In DNA form, the CDR3 reads TGTGCCAGCAGCGGCGGACACCTTACCTACGAGCAGTACTTC.

This clonotype has more than one count but fewer than ten. J is TRBJ2-5 and V is TRBV5-5; 11 bases are shared with TRBD2. The CDR3 totals 15 residues. The V gene end was trimmed by 4 bases and the J gene end by 5 bases; junction bases not matched to a gene: 7. Germline CDR1 reads SGHKS; CDR2 reads YYEKEE (reference sequence). The CDR3 spells CASSKLAGATETQYF. DNA of the CDR3: TGTGCCAGCAGCAAACTAGCGGGAGCCACGGAGACCCAGTACTTC.

This clonotype was seen ten or more times. The chain joins TRBV7-9 to TRBJ2-7; unclear D gene. The germline V gene encodes CDR1 SEHNR and CDR2 FQNEAQ (reference sequence). The CDR3 contains 13 residues. V was clipped by 5 bases and J by 3 bases, with 11 bases between them. DNA for the CDR3: TGTGCCAGCAGCCCCCGGATAAGCTACGAGCAGTACTTC. This sequence encodes CASSPRISYEQYF. Together with reference TRBV7-9 and TRBJ2-7, the CDR3 gives the full variable domain: DTGVSQNPRHKITKRGQNVTFRCDPISEHNRLYWYRQTLGQGPEFLTYFQNEAQLEKSRLLSDRFSAERPKGSFSTLEIQRTEQGDSAMYLCASSPRISYEQYFGPGTRLTVT.

The sample holds many counts of this clonotype. CDR3 amino acids: CASSQYSGANVLTF. The CDR3 bases are TGCGCCAGCAGTCAGTACTCTGGGGCCAACGTCCTGACTTTC. The V call is TRBV5-1, the J call TRBJ2-6; no clear D. CDR1 and CDR2 (germline): SGHRS, YFSETQ. V lost 5 bases and J 0 bases, leaving 6 bases between the germline ends. CDR3 size: 14 residues.

The rearrangement links TRBV20-1 to TRBJ1-2; D gene uncertain. Germline V CDR1 and CDR2: DFQATT, SNEGSKA (reference sequence). V was shortened by 0 bases and J by 2 bases, with 10 bases between the two germline ends. This CDR3 region has 14 residues. CDR3 region: CSARDGRSNYGYTF. Written as DNA, the CDR3 is TGCAGTGCTAGAGATGGCAGGTCGAACTATGGCTACACCTTC.

J is TRBJ1-5 and V is TRBV20-1; D is perhaps TRBD1 (6 bases). This CDR3 has 13 residues. Per the germline V gene, CDR1 is DFQATT and CDR2 is SNEGSKA (reference sequence). V was trimmed by 3 bases and J by 1 base, leaving 7 bases between them. CDR3 residues: CSARGTSNQPQHF. The CDR3 DNA sequence: TGCAGTGCTAGGGGGACAAGCAATCAGCCCCAGCATTTT.

The gene calls are TRBV12-3 or TRBV12-4 and TRBJ1-1, with a weak D call TRBD1 (6 bases). The CDR3 has 15 residues. The V end lost 8 bases, the J end lost 0 bases, and 16 bases lay between the germline ends. In DNA form, the CDR3 reads TGTGCCAGCGGGCGACACCAGGGGATGAACACTGAAGCTTTCTTT. Protein sequence: CASGRHQGMNTEAFF.

This chain connects TRBV27 to TRBJ2-7; D is undetermined. CDR1 MNHEY and CDR2 SMNVEV come from the germline V gene (reference sequence). CDR3 length: 13 residues. The V gene lost 5 bases and the J gene lost 2 bases, with 10 bases spanning the gap. Here the CDR3 DNA reads TGTGCCAGCAGTGTAAATCTAGCCTACGAGCAGTACTTC. Its protein is CASSVNLAYEQYF.

The table lists this clonotype with many counts. The chain employs TRBV9 and TRBJ2-7; the D gene could be TRBD1 or TRBD2 (6 bases each). Between the trimmed V and J ends, which lost 3 bases and 5 bases, there was a span of 21 bases. This CDR3 spans 16 amino acids. In germline, CDR1 is SGDLS, CDR2 YYNGEE. The chain's CDR3 is CASSAQGTVPPHEQYF. As DNA, the CDR3 is TGTGCCAGCAGCGCCCAGGGGACTGTTCCTCCTCACGAGCAGTACTTC.

V is TRBV20-1 and J is TRBJ2-1; the match to TRBD2 covers 8 bases. J was trimmed by 2 bases and V by 0 bases; bases with no gene match: 9. The CDR3 totals 17 residues. From germline, CDR1 is DFQATT and CDR2 SNEGSKA (reference sequence). The CDR3 region has the DNA TGCAGTGCTAGAGAGATTAGAGCGGGAGTTACCTACAATGAGCAGTTCTTC. Its protein is CSAREIRAGVTYNEQFF.

The table lists this clonotype with many counts. The chain links TRBV9 to TRBJ1-2; D ambiguous. Germline V gene data show CDR1 as SGDLS and CDR2 as YYNGEE. This CDR3 has 15 amino acids. V was cut by 3 bases and J by 2 bases, with 14 bases left in between. CDR3 in DNA: TGTGCCAGCAGCGGTCGGGAGACCACAAACTATGGCTACACCTTC. Protein: CASSGRETTNYGYTF. Using reference TRBV9 and TRBJ1-2 for the parts outside the CDR3, the full variable domain is DSGVTQTPKHLITATGQRVTLRCSPRSGDLSVYWYQQSLDQGLQFLIQYYNGEERAKGNILERFSAQQFPDLHSELNLSSLELGDSALYFCASSGRETTNYGYTFGSGTRLTVV.

The chain employs TRBV14 and TRBJ2-1; 11 bases line up with TRBD2. The germline V gene has CDR1 SGHDN and CDR2 FVKESK. CDR3 length equals 16 residues. Unmatched junction bases numbered 2, after V lost 2 bases and J lost 2 bases. In DNA form, the CDR3 reads TGTGCCAGCAGCCAAACGGGACTAGCGGCCTACAATGAGCAGTTCTTC. Translation gives CASSQTGLAAYNEQFF.

The J gene is TRBJ2-4, the V gene TRBV20-1, with D possibly called TRBD1 or TRBD2 (5 bases each). The CDR3 extends over 11 amino acids. The germline V and J ends were trimmed by 6 bases and 8 bases, with 11 bases remaining between them. Germline loops: CDR1 DFQATT, CDR2 SNEGSKA (reference sequence). CDR3 sequence: CSAGETHIQYF. The CDR3 coding sequence is TGCAGTGCGGGGGAGACTCACATTCAGTACTTC.